The 18 T cell receptor beta chains presented below share a single source sample, sequenced in a study of cytomegalovirus exposure and HLA in healthy donors. 60 Vbeta and 13 Jbeta primers were used in PCR. Method: immunoSEQ multiplex PCR; TCRdb's copy keeps in-frame clones and lacks some. Among 98,000 or so clones listed, over 60% were seen once. Material: PBMCs. The source of these receptors is a woman aged 18-29 years in good health and CMV-seropositive.

This rearrangement joins TRBV27 to TRBJ2-5; no reliable D call. Looked up from germline, CDR1 is MNHEY and CDR2 is SMNVEV (reference sequence). The V and J ends lost 2 bases and 4 bases respectively, with 5 bases between them. The CDR3 extends over 12 amino acids. In DNA form, the CDR3 reads TGTGCCAGCAGTTTACGAGGAGAGACCCAGTACTTC. It encodes CASSLRGETQYF.

The chain combines TRBV7-9 with TRBJ2-1; 8 bases line up with TRBD2. There are 16 residues in the CDR3. With 1 base clipped from V and 7 bases from J, the junction kept 9 bases outside the gene matches. Germline CDR1 reads SEHNR; CDR2 reads FQNEAQ (reference sequence). CDR3 region: CASSLDRSGSRNEQFF. CDR3 DNA sequence: TGTGCCAGCAGCTTAGATAGAAGCGGGAGTAGAAATGAGCAGTTCTTC. Supplemented by reference TRBV7-9 and TRBJ2-1, the full variable domain reads DTGVSQNPRHKITKRGQNVTFRCDPISEHNRLYWYRQTLGQGPEFLTYFQNEAQLEKSRLLSDRFSAERPKGSFSTLEIQRTEQGDSAMYLCASSLDRSGSRNEQFFGPGTRLTVL.

The rearrangement links TRBV5-6 to TRBJ2-1; 7 positions match TRBD2. The CDR3 is 15 residues long. J lost 6 bases, V lost 7 bases, and 13 bases had no gene match. Germline CDR1 reads SGHDT; CDR2 reads YYEEEE. In nucleotides, the CDR3 is TGTGCCAGCCGCCGGGCGGCGGGAGTTCTCAATGAGCAGTTCTTC. Encoded protein: CASRRAAGVLNEQFF.

This clone was counted a single time. The chain recombines TRBV28 with TRBJ2-1; 10 bases are shared with TRBD2. The CDR3 totals 15 residues. J gave up 2 bases and V 3 bases, and 1 base lay outside the gene matches. Per the germline V gene, CDR1 is MDHEN and CDR2 is SYDVKM. CDR3 in DNA: TGTGCCAGCAGTTTTACTAGCGGGGCCTACAATGAGCAGTTCTTC. Protein: CASSFTSGAYNEQFF.

The chain carries TRBV29-1 and TRBJ2-7; 7 bases line up with TRBD1. The CDR3 is 16 amino acids. The germline V gene encodes CDR1 SQVTM and CDR2 ANQGSEA. J gave up 0 bases and V 7 bases, and 15 bases lay outside the gene matches. This CDR3 reads CSAQGGHGTTSYEQYF. The CDR3 DNA reads TGCAGCGCCCAAGGGGGCCACGGGACAACCTCCTACGAGCAGTACTTC.

V is TRBV19 and J is TRBJ1-5; TRBD1 matches 9 bases. In germline, CDR1 is LNHDA, CDR2 SQIVND (reference sequence). The CDR3 contains 15 residues. Losses at the gene ends were 3 bases for V and 7 bases for J; bases not matched to a gene: 7. The CDR3 nucleotides are TGTGCCAGTAGTATTGGGGACAGGGCGGGCCAGCCCCAGCATTTT. This gives the protein CASSIGDRAGQPQHF.

This sequence joins TRBV10-2 and TRBJ1-5; D is undetermined. V shed 8 bases and J shed 1 base, with 9 bases lying between them. Germline CDR1 reads WSHSY; CDR2 reads SAAADI. This CDR3 contains 13 residues. CDR3 coding DNA: TGCGCCAGCGGAGGACTGAGCAATCAGCCCCAGCATTTT. Amino acid sequence: CASGGLSNQPQHF.

The chain couples TRBV30 to TRBJ1-2, with D perhaps matching TRBD1 (6 bases). The CDR3 consists of 12 residues. Trimming pared 5 bases from V and 3 bases from J, leaving 10 bases between. The V gene's germline CDR1 is GTSNPN and CDR2 SVGIG (reference sequence). The CDR3 DNA sequence: TGTGCCTGGTCAGGGGAAGACTATGGCTACACCTTC. Translating gives CAWSGEDYGYTF.

This clone was counted at least ten times. The chain carries TRBV19 and TRBJ2-1; TRBD2 matches 9 bases. After removal of 1 base from V and 4 bases from J, the junction contained 5 bases not matched to a gene. CDR1 is LNHDA and CDR2 is SQIVND in the germline V gene (reference sequence). There are 16 residues in the CDR3. The CDR3 bases are TGTGCCAGTAGTATAGCGGCTAGCGGGGATTACAATGAGCAGTTCTTC. It codes for CASSIAASGDYNEQFF.

The rearrangement links TRBV2 to TRBJ2-2; 10 bases are shared with TRBD1. Germline V gives CDR1 SNHLY, CDR2 FYNNEI. This CDR3 is 16 amino acids long. Trimming cost V 7 bases and J 7 bases; bases outside gene matches: 12. CDR3 nucleotide sequence: TGTGCCAGCAAACCGACAGGGGGCGCAAATGGCGGGGAGCTGTTTTTT. Its protein product is CASKPTGGANGGELFF.

The gene calls are TRBV10-3 and TRBJ1-1, with a tentative D call TRBD1 (5 bases). Trimming removed 4 bases from V and 1 base from J, with 16 bases in between. From germline, CDR1 is ENHRY and CDR2 SYGVKD. There are 16 residues in the CDR3. The CDR3 sequence is CAISGRQKTGNTEAFF. CDR3 DNA sequence: TGTGCCATCAGTGGTAGACAGAAAACAGGGAACACTGAAGCTTTCTTT.

This clone was observed once. This chain links TRBV6-5 with TRBJ2-1; tentatively, D is TRBD2 (6 bases). V lost 6 bases to trimming and J lost 8 bases, with 17 bases between them. The CDR3 sequence is 14 residues long. Germline CDR1 is MNHEY and CDR2 is SVGAGI. The CDR3 DNA reads TGTGCCAGCAGCCGACCGACTAGAAGCCATGAGCAGTTCTTC. It encodes CASSRPTRSHEQFF.

The chain joins TRBV14 to TRBJ2-3, with 10 bases aligning to TRBD2. J was trimmed by 0 bases and V by 0 bases; bases with no gene match: 9. CDR1 is SGHDN and CDR2 is FVKESK in the germline V gene. The CDR3 extends over 19 amino acids. The CDR3 protein is CASSQDPTGLATSTDTQYF. Here the CDR3 DNA reads TGTGCCAGCAGCCAAGATCCGACGGGACTAGCGACCAGCACAGATACGCAGTATTTT.

CDR3 region: CASSSGTGSSGNTIYF. Written as DNA, the CDR3 is TGTGCCAGCAGTTCCGGGACAGGGTCTTCTGGAAACACCATATATTTT. This chain connects TRBV5-6 to TRBJ1-3, with 9 bases lining up with TRBD1. Trimming took 5 bases from V and 1 from J; bases not matched to a gene: 7. The CDR3 sequence is 16 residues long. Germline V gene data show CDR1 as SGHDT and CDR2 as YYEEEE.

V is TRBV4-1 and J is TRBJ2-3, with 9 bases identical to TRBD2. CDR3 length: 14 amino acids. The junction had 8 bases not matched to a gene; V was cut back by 3 bases and J by 10 bases. Germline-derived CDR1 and CDR2 are MGHRA and YSYEKL. CDR3 residues: CASSQELGLASQYF. CDR3 DNA: TGCGCCAGCAGCCAGGAACTAGGACTAGCGTCGCAGTATTTT.

This clone was counted only a few times. This chain uses TRBV27 with TRBJ2-6, with 7 bases aligning to TRBD1. After removal of 4 bases from V and 0 bases from J, the junction contained 6 bases not matched to a gene. Germline CDR1 reads MNHEY; CDR2 reads SMNVEV (reference sequence). The CDR3 covers 17 residues. CDR3 DNA: TGTGCCAGCAGTTCATTAGGACAGGTCTCTGGGGCCAACGTCCTGACTTTC. Translation gives CASSSLGQVSGANVLTF.

This clone was seen a handful of times. The rearrangement links TRBV27 to TRBJ1-2; unclear D gene. CDR1 is MNHEY and CDR2 is SMNVEV in the germline V gene (reference sequence). This CDR3 has 13 amino acids. V was trimmed by 2 bases and J by 2 bases, leaving 6 bases between them. The CDR3 coding sequence is TGTGCCAGCAGTTTAAGTCAGAACTATGGCTACACCTTC. This sequence encodes CASSLSQNYGYTF.

This clone is a singleton in its sample. The V call is TRBV11-3, the J call TRBJ2-1; a possible D gene is TRBD1 (6 bases). Trimming took 4 bases from V and 10 from J, leaving 17 bases between them. The CDR3 consists of 14 residues. Germline V gene sequence: CDR1 SGHNT, CDR2 YENEEA. The CDR3 loop reads CASSSSSLGTEQFF. The CDR3 nucleotides read TGTGCCAGCAGCTCCTCCTCATTGGGGACAGAGCAGTTCTTC.